This T cell receptor (beta chain) was retrieved from a study of cytomegalovirus exposure and HLA in healthy donors. At the level of the study: HLA-typed donors were the source of approximately 86 million unique TCRs held in an early data release. Of all 400 or so donors who were genotyped, 75% to 85% belonged to the Caucasian-associated ancestry cluster. Findings and caveats of the study: TCR beta V- and J-gene trimming was later associated with a missense DCLRE1C variant.

Of note for this clone: Its antigen is as yet unknown.

PCR primers comprised 60 Vbeta and 13 Jbeta primers. Libraries were prepared by immunoSEQ multiplex PCR; TCRdb keeps only in-frame clonotypes and omits some of them. Of about 170,000 clones in the sample, around 84% were seen once. V gave up 3 bases and J gave up 3 bases, with 9 bases separating them. The CDR3 length is 13 residues. Germline lookup yields CDR1 KGHSH and CDR2 LQKENI. The V call is TRBV18, the J call TRBJ2-7, with D possibly TRBD2 on 6 matching bases. The TCR originated in a boy aged 2 to 10 in good health and CMV-seronegative. Sequencing used PBMCs. CDR3 sequence: CASSPDGSYEQYF. The CDR3 nucleotides are TGTGCCAGCTCACCGGACGGGAGCTACGAGCAGTACTTC. Complete variable domain (other parts from reference TRBV18 and TRBJ2-7): NAGVMQNPRHLVRRRGQEARLRCSPMKGHSHVYWYRQLPEEGLKFMVYLQKENIIDESGMPKERFSAEFPKEGPSILRIQQVVRGDSAAYFCASSPDGSYEQYFGPGTRLTVT.